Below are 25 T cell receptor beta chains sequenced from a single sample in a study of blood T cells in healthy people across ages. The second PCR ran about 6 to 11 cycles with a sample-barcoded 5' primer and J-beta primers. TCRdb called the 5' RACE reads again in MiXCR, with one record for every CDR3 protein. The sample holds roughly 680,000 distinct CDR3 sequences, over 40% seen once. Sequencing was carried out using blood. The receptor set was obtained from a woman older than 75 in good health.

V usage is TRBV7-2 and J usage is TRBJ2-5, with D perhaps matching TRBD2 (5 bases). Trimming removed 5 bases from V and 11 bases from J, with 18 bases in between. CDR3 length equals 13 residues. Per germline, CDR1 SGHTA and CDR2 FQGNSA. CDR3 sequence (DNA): TGTGCCAGCAGCCTCGGGGTAGCGAGTGAGCAGTACTTC. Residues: CASSLGVASEQYF.

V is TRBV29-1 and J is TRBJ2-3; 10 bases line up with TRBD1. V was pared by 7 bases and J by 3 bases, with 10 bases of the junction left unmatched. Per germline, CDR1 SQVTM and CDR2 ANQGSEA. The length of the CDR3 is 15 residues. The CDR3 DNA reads TGCAGCGCCGGGGGGACAGGGGCGATGACAGATACGCAGTATTTT. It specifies CSAGGTGAMTDTQYF.

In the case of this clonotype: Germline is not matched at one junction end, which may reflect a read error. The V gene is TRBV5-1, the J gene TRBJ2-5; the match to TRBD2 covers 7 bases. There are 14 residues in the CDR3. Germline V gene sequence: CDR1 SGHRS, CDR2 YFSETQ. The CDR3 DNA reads TGCGCAAGCAGCCCGGCGGGAGATCGGGAGACCCAGTACTTC. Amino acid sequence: CASSPAGDRETQYF.

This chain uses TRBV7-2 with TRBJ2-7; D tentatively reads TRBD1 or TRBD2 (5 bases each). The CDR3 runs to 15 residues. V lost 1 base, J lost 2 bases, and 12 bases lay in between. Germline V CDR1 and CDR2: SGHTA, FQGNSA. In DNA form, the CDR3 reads TGTGCCAGCAGCTTAGATGGGGGTTTCACCTACGAGCAGTACTTC. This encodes CASSLDGGFTYEQYF.

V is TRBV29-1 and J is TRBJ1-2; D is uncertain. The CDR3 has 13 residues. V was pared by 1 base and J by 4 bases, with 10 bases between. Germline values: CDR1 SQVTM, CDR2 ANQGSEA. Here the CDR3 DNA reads TGCAGCGTTGAAGGCAGAATCCCCTATGGCTACACCTTC. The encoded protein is CSVEGRIPYGYTF.

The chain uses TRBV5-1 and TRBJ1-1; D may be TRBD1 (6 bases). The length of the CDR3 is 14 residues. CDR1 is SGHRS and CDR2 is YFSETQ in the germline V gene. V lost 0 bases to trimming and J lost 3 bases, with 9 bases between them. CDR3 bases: TGCGCCAGCAGCTTGGCCCAGGGGTACACTGAAGCTTTCTTT. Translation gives CASSLAQGYTEAFF.

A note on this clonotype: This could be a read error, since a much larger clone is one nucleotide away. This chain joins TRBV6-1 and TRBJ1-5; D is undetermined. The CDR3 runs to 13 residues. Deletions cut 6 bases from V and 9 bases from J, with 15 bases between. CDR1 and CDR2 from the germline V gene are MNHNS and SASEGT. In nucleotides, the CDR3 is TGTGCCAGCAGAGACAACCTTTTGGCGCCCCAGCATTTT. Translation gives CASRDNLLAPQHF.

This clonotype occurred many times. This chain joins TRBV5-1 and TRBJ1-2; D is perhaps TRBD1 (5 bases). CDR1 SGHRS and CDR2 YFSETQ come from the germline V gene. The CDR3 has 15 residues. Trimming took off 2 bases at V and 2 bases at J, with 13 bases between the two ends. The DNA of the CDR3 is TGCGCCAGCAGCTTACGGGGGAGTGGAAACTATGGCTACACCTTC. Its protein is CASSLRGSGNYGYTF.

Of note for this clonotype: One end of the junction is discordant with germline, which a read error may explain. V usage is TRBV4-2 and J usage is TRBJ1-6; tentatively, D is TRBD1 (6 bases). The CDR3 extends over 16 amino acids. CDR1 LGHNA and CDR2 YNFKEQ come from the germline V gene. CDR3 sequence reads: CASSIAAGADNSPPHF. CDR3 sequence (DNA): TGTGCCAGCAGCATCGCCGCGGGGGCGGACAATTCACCCCCCCACTTT.

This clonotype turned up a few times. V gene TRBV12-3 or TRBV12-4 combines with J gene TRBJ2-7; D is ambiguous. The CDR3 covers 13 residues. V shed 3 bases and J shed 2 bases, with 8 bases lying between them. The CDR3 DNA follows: TGTGCCAGCAGTTTGGGTCATACCTACGAGCAGTACTTC. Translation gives CASSLGHTYEQYF.

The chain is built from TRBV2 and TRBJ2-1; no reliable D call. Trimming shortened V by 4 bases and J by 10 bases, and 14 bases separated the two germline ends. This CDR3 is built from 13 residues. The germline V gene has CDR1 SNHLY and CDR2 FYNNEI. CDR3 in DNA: TGTGCCAGCAGTGGAGTAGGCACATGGGAGCAGTTCTTC. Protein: CASSGVGTWEQFF.

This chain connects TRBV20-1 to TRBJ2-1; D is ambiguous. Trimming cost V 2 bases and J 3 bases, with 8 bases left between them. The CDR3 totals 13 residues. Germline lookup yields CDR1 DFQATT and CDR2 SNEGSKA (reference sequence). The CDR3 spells CSARSGFYNEQFF. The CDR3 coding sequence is TGCAGTGCTAGATCCGGGTTCTACAATGAGCAGTTCTTC.

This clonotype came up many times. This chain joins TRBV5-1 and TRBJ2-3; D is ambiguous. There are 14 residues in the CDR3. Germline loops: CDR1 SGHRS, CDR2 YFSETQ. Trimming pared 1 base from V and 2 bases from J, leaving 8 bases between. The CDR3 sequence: CASSLPNPTDTQYF. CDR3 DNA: TGCGCCAGCAGCTTGCCAAACCCCACAGATACGCAGTATTTT.

The CDR3 DNA follows: TGCGCCAGCAGCTTCTCCGGGACTAGCGGGAGAGGCGGGCAGTTCTTC. Residues: CASSFSGTSGRGGQFF. The J gene is TRBJ2-1, the V gene TRBV5-1, with 14 bases fitting TRBD2. This CDR3 has 16 amino acids. Germline CDR1 reads SGHRS; CDR2 reads YFSETQ. Trimming at V came to 2 bases and at J to 12 bases, leaving 10 bases not matched to a gene.

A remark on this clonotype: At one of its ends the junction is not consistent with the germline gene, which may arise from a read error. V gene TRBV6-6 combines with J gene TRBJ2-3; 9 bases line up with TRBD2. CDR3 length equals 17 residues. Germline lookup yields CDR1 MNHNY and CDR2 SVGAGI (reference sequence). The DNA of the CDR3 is TGTACCAGCAGTTACGATGGTGGCGGGAGGGTCAGGGATACGCAGTATTTT. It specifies CTSSYDGGGRVRDTQYF.

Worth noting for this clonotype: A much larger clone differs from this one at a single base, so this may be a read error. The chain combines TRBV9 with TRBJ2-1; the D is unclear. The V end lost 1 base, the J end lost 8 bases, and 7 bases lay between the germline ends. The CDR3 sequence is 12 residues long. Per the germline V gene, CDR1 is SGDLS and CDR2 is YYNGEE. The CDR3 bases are TGTGCCAGCAGCGTAATAGGTGATGAGCAGTTCTTC. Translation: CASSVIGDEQFF.

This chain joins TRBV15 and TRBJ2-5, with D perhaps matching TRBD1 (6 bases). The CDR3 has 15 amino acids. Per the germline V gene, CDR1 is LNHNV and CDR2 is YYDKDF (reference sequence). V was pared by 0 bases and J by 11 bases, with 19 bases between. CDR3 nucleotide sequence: TGTGCCACCAGCAGAGATTCGGGACAAGTCAATGAGCAGTACTTC. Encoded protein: CATSRDSGQVNEQYF.

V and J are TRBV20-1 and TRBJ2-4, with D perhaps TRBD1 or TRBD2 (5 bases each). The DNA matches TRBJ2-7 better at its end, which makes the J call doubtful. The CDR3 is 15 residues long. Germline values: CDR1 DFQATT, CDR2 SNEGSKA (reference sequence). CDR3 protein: CSARGLARGTYEQYF. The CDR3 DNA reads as TGCAGTGCTAGGGGATTAGCGAGGGGAACCTACGAGCAGTACTTC.

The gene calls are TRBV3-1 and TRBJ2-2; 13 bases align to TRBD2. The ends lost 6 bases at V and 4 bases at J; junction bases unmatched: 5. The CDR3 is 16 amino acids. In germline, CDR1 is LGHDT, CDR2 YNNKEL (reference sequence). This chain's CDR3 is CASSPTSGGITGELFF. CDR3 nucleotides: TGTGCCAGCAGTCCGACTAGCGGGGGGATCACCGGGGAGCTGTTTTTT. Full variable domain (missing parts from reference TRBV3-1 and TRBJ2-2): DTAVSQTPKYLVTQMGNDKSIKCEQNLGHDTMYWYKQDSKKFLKIMFSYNNKELIINETVPNRFSPKSPDKAHLNLHINSLELGDSAVYFCASSPTSGGITGELFFGEGSRLTVL.

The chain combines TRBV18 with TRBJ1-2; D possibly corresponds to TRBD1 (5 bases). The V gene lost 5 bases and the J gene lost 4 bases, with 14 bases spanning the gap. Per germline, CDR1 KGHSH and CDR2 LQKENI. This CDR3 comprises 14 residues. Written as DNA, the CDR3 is TGTGCCAGCTCAACCGGGGCGGGCAGCTATGGCTACACCTTC. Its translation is CASSTGAGSYGYTF.

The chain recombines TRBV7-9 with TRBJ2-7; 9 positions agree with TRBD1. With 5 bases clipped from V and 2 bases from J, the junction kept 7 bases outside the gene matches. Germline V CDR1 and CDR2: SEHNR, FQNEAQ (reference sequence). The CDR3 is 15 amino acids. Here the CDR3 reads CASSRGTGSPYEQYF. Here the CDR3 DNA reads TGTGCCAGCAGCCGGGGGACAGGGTCACCCTACGAGCAGTACTTC.

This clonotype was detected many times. The CDR3 region has the DNA TGTGCCAGCACCAACGAGGGGACTGGGGCCAACGTCCTGACTTTC. It yields the protein CASTNEGTGANVLTF. This rearrangement joins TRBV11-1 to TRBJ2-6; the D call may be TRBD1 or TRBD2 (5 bases each). The CDR3 loop spans 15 amino acids. Trimming pared 7 bases from V and 2 bases from J, leaving 12 bases between. Germline CDR1 reads SGHAT; CDR2 reads FQDESV (reference sequence).

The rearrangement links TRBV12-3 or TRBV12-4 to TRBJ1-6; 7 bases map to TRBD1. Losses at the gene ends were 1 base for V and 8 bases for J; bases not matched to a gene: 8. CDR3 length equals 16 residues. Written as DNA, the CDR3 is TGTGCCAGCAGTTTAGTCCGGACAGGAATATATTCACCCCTCCACTTT. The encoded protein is CASSLVRTGIYSPLHF.

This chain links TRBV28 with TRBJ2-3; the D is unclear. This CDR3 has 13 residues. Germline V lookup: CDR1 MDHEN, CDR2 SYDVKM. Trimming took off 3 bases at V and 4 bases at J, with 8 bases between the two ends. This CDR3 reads CASSFALSDTQYF. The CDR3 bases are TGTGCCAGCAGTTTTGCCCTCTCAGATACGCAGTATTTT.

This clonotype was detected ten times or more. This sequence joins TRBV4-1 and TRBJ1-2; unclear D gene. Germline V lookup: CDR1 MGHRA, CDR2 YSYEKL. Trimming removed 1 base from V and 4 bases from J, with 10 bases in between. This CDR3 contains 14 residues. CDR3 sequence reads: CASSQVAGAYGYTF. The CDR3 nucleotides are TGCGCCAGCAGCCAAGTAGCGGGAGCCTATGGCTACACCTTC.